This TCR beta chain was sequenced in a study of a mutant IDH1 vaccine in newly diagnosed glioma. The overall study: Patients began vaccination 4-6 weeks after radiotherapy alone, or with temozolomide cycles. Beforehand, treatment had been radiotherapy, temozolomide, or both; the majority received both. Findings and limits, study-wide: Overall, 80% to 95% of patients had vaccine-induced immune responses. With respect to changes in top peripheral T cell clonotypes, pseudoprogression seemed unrelated.

Of note for this clone: Its specificity is not known.

The CDR3 is made up of 10 amino acids. CDR1 is MDHEN and CDR2 is SYDVKM in the germline V gene. V was clipped by 6 bases and J by 6 bases, with 6 bases between them. Profiling relied on immunoSEQ multiplex PCR, and the TCRdb table lists in-frame clones only, not all of them. The sample yields about 120,000 clones, over 75% seen once. The time point: week 11, during vaccination. The investigators gave 300 ug of mutant IDH1 20-mer peptide in each vaccine dose, together with topical imiquimod. The material was PBMCs, obtained from a glioma patient whose treatment included an IDH1 peptide vaccine. The origin of this receptor is a man aged 35 to 55 with glioma. The V gene is TRBV28, the J gene TRBJ2-7; D remains ambiguous. DNA of the CDR3: TGTGCCAGCAGCTTGTCCGAGCAGTACTTC. Translation: CASSLSEQYF. The whole variable domain, remainder taken from reference TRBV28 and TRBJ2-7, is DVKVTQSSRYLVKRTGEKVFLECVQDMDHENMFWYRQDPGLGLRLIYFSYDVKMKEKGDIPEGYSVSREKKERFSLILESASTNQTSMYLCASSLSEQYFGPGTRLTVT.